This T cell receptor beta chain was recovered during a study of cytomegalovirus exposure and HLA in healthy donors. The CDR3 totals 17 residues. The germline gives CDR1 SGHAT, CDR2 FQNNGV. V trimming: 2 bases; J trimming: 10 bases; junction bases outside the gene matches: 12. These donors were members of the roughly 110-subject validation cohort, a group separate from the roughly 670-subject first cohort. Measured with immunoSEQ multiplex PCR; TCRdb has only the in-frame clones, and not every one. Here the sample spans 200,000 to 250,000 clones, roughly 84% being singletons. The sequence was obtained from a woman aged 25 to 45 in good health and CMV-seropositive. Sequencing was performed on PBMCs. The chain carries TRBV11-2 and TRBJ2-1; TRBD2 aligns across 12 bases. In nucleotides, the CDR3 is TGTGCCAGCAGCTTAAGAGGACTAGCGGGAAAGGTTGGGGAGCAGTTCTTC. This translates into CASSLRGLAGKVGEQFF. Based on the CDR3 plus reference TRBV11-2 and TRBJ2-1, the full variable domain is EAGVAQSPRYKIIEKRQSVAFWCNPISGHATLYWYQQILGQGPKLLIQFQNNGVVDDSQLPKDRFSAERLKGVDSTLKIQPAKLEDSAVYLCASSLRGLAGKVGEQFFGPGTRLTVL.